These 11 T cell receptor beta chains came from one sample sequenced in a study of shared clonotypes between healthy human individuals. Measured with immunoSEQ multiplex PCR; TCRdb has only the in-frame clones, and not every one. This table has over 1.4 million clones, roughly 97% appearing once. Sequenced sample: naive CD4+ T cells sorted from blood. Stated subset: CD45RA+ positively selected. Receptor source: a man aged 25 to 45 in good health.

The chain combines TRBV28 with TRBJ2-6; D is unresolved. CDR3 length: 16 amino acids. In germline, CDR1 is MDHEN, CDR2 SYDVKM. V was trimmed by 6 bases and J by 0 bases, leaving 12 bases between them. CDR3 residues: CASSPPPLSGANVLTF. The CDR3, as DNA: TGTGCCAGCAGCCCCCCACCCCTCTCTGGGGCCAACGTCCTGACTTTC.

The V gene is TRBV9, the J gene TRBJ2-7; 12 nucleotides match TRBD1. V gave up 2 bases and J gave up 2 bases; unmatched junction bases: 2. CDR1 is SGDLS, CDR2 YYNGEE, per germline. This CDR3 contains 15 residues. The CDR3 reads CASSVGTGGPYEQYF. The CDR3 DNA reads as TGTGCCAGCAGCGTTGGGACAGGGGGCCCCTACGAGCAGTACTTC.

This sequence joins TRBV5-1 and TRBJ2-7, with TRBD2 matching 8 bases. The CDR3 loop spans 18 amino acids. Unmatched junction bases numbered 15, after V lost 3 bases and J lost 1 base. Germline V gene lookup returns CDR1 SGHRS and CDR2 YFSETQ. The CDR3 spells CASSSPTHSQRESYEQYF. The CDR3 DNA reads as TGCGCCAGCAGCTCCCCCACCCACTCCCAGCGGGAGTCCTACGAGCAGTACTTC.

This sequence joins TRBV5-8 and TRBJ1-5; D is unresolved. CDR3 length equals 15 residues. Trimming removed 2 bases at V and 4 bases at J, with 13 bases between. CDR1 is SGHTS and CDR2 is YDEGEE in the germline V gene. The CDR3 here is CASSFTDPGNQPQHF. CDR3 nucleotides: TGTGCCAGCAGCTTCACGGACCCTGGGAATCAGCCCCAGCATTTT.

This sequence joins TRBV5-1 and TRBJ2-1, with a weak D call TRBD2 (6 bases). The CDR3 contains 16 residues. V lost 4 bases to trimming and J lost 0 bases, with 14 bases between them. CDR1 is SGHRS and CDR2 is YFSETQ in the germline V gene. This CDR3 reads CASSPAAGFSYNEQFF. The CDR3 DNA sequence: TGCGCCAGCAGCCCCGCCGCGGGATTCTCCTACAATGAGCAGTTCTTC.

This CDR3 is CASSQDRGFNEKLFF. The CDR3, as DNA: TGCGCCAGCAGCCAAGATAGGGGGTTCAATGAAAAACTGTTTTTT. The genes are TRBV4-1 and TRBJ1-4; D possibly corresponds to TRBD1 (6 bases). Trimming pared 0 bases from V and 5 bases from J, leaving 10 bases between. The CDR3 has 15 amino acids. The germline V gene has CDR1 MGHRA and CDR2 YSYEKL.

CDR3 DNA: TGTGCCAGCAGCCATGGTTGGGCGCGCTCCTCAAGCTCCTACGAGCAGTACTTC. Translation gives CASSHGWARSSSSYEQYF. The V gene is TRBV7-9, the J gene TRBJ2-7; no firm D call. The CDR3 has 18 amino acids. CDR1 and CDR2 from the germline V gene are SEHNR and FQNEAQ (reference sequence). V was clipped by 5 bases and J by 0 bases, with 23 bases between them.

A single count supports this clone. At the DNA level, this CDR3 is encoded by other sequences in the same sample as well. V usage is TRBV30 and J usage is TRBJ1-5; the D is unclear. This CDR3 has 11 residues. Germline V gene data show CDR1 as GTSNPN and CDR2 as SVGIG (reference sequence). Trimming removed 0 bases at V and 6 bases at J, with 3 bases between. The CDR3 bases are TGTGCCTGGAGTGTTGGTCAGCCCCAGCATTTT. It encodes CAWSVGQPQHF.

This clone occurred once. This chain connects TRBV6-1 to TRBJ2-7, with D possibly matching TRBD1 (6 bases). Germline CDR1 reads MNHNS; CDR2 reads SASEGT. Trimming removed 3 bases at V and 0 bases at J, with 21 bases between. The CDR3 totals 18 residues. The CDR3: CASSEGMGALASSYEQYF. The CDR3 DNA reads TGTGCCAGCAGTGAGGGGATGGGGGCGCTTGCTTCCTCCTACGAGCAGTACTTC.

A few counts support this clone. The chain uses TRBV4-1 and TRBJ1-5, with a tentative D call TRBD1 (5 bases). The ends were cut back, 6 bases at V and 5 bases at J, with 14 bases in the middle. This CDR3 comprises 14 residues. Germline values: CDR1 MGHRA, CDR2 YSYEKL. The CDR3 here is CASSQWGTYQPQHF. CDR3 nucleotide sequence: TGCGCCAGCAGTCAATGGGGGACCTATCAGCCCCAGCATTTT.

The V call is TRBV27, the J call TRBJ2-3, with D perhaps TRBD1 or TRBD2 (5 bases each). V was shortened by 5 bases and J by 7 bases, with 13 bases between the two germline ends. From germline, CDR1 is MNHEY and CDR2 SMNVEV (reference sequence). The CDR3 covers 13 residues. CDR3 amino acids: CASSPRGVHTQYF. The CDR3 coding sequence is TGTGCCAGCAGTCCGAGAGGGGTCCATACGCAGTATTTT.